This TCR beta chain was captured by sequencing in a study of patients and donors after allogeneic stem cell transplantation. TCRdb ran MiXCR on the RT-PCR reads and lists one entry per CDR3 protein. This table has 900,000 to 1,000,000 distinct CDR3 sequences, more than 15% appearing once. With 7 bases removed from V and 3 bases from J, the gap between germline ends came to 12 bases. CDR1 and CDR2 from the germline V gene are LNHDA and SQIVND (reference sequence). The CDR3 consists of 13 residues. Sample: blood, either unsorted or a sorted T cell fraction (not recorded which). This receptor was identified in a human donor who was either an allogeneic HSCT recipient or a stem cell or donor lymphocyte infusion donor (not recorded which). It is not recorded whose cells these are; they may come from a transplant donor. V is TRBV19 and J is TRBJ2-5, with D hard to call. This CDR3 reads CASTPGREETQYF. CDR3 DNA: TGTGCCAGTACCCCCGGACGGGAAGAGACCCAGTACTTC.